These 26 T cell receptor beta chains came from one sample sequenced in a study of blood T cell repertoires in COVID-19. Method: immunoSEQ multiplex PCR; TCRdb's copy keeps in-frame clones and lacks some. The table has a few hundred thousand clones, nearly 90% seen once; the top ten hold under 2.5%. Sequences were obtained from peripheral blood. These receptors were collected from a woman between 55 and 75 years old with COVID-19, enrolled during active disease.

The genes are TRBV7-2 and TRBJ1-3; D gene unclear. This CDR3 contains 14 residues. CDR1 and CDR2 (germline): SGHTA, FQGNSA. Trimming cost V 3 bases and J 0 bases, with 6 bases left between them. Here the CDR3 reads CASSLARSGNTIYF. The CDR3 DNA is TGTGCCAGCAGCTTGGCCCGCTCTGGAAACACCATATATTTT.

This clone turned up a few times. The chain combines TRBV6-5 with TRBJ1-1; D is unresolved. In germline, CDR1 is MNHEY, CDR2 SVGAGI. Trimming shortened V by 7 bases and J by 1 base, and 10 bases separated the two germline ends. CDR3 length: 13 amino acids. Here the CDR3 DNA reads TGTGCCAGCATGAGGGTTTCGAACACTGAAGCTTTCTTT. It is translated as CASMRVSNTEAFF.

This clone has a handful of counts. The chain uses TRBV7-2 and TRBJ1-2; D unclear. The CDR3 loop spans 14 amino acids. The V gene lost 4 bases and the J gene lost 2 bases, with 11 bases spanning the gap. The germline CDR1 and CDR2 sequences are SGHTA and FQGNSA. The CDR3 reads CASSSSDTNYGYTF. The CDR3 DNA reads as TGTGCCAGCAGCTCGAGCGATACAAACTATGGCTACACCTTC.

This clone was observed once. The V gene is TRBV6-2 or TRBV6-3, the J gene TRBJ1-5; possible D gene TRBD1, 5 bases. Germline values: CDR1 MNHEY, CDR2 SVGEGT. This CDR3 has 14 amino acids. V shed 4 bases and J shed 6 bases, with 13 bases lying between them. Here the CDR3 DNA reads TGTGCCAGCAGTTTTTCGGGGGGAGCTCAGCCCCAGCATTTT. Residues: CASSFSGGAQPQHF.

The chain links TRBV19 to TRBJ1-2; perhaps TRBD1 as D (6 bases). The V end lost 9 bases, the J end lost 10 bases, and 18 bases lay between the germline ends. The CDR3 runs 12 residues. From germline, CDR1 is LNHDA and CDR2 SQIVND (reference sequence). This CDR3 reads CASYSGQFYYTF. The CDR3 DNA reads as TGTGCCAGCTACTCGGGACAATTTTACTACACCTTC.

The gene calls are TRBV3-1 (or the pseudogene TRBV3-2) and TRBJ2-7, with 9 bases identical to TRBD1. The ends lost 5 bases at V and 3 bases at J; junction bases unmatched: 5. The CDR3 extends over 14 amino acids. Germline loops: CDR1 LGHDT, CDR2 YNNKEL (reference sequence). The CDR3 region has the DNA TGTGCCAGCAGCTCCACGACAGGGGGCTACGAGCAGTACTTC. Translated, it gives CASSSTTGGYEQYF.

The gene calls are TRBV4-3 and TRBJ2-6; D is uncertain. CDR1 and CDR2 from the germline V gene are LGHNA and YSLEER. V gave up 0 bases and J gave up 1 base, with 7 bases separating them. The CDR3 consists of 16 residues. The CDR3 nucleotides read TGCGCCAGCAGCCAAGATCTGGCATCTGGGGCCAACGTCCTGACTTTC. Residues: CASSQDLASGANVLTF.

The chain combines TRBV2 with TRBJ1-1; 8 bases are a match to TRBD1. In germline, CDR1 is SNHLY, CDR2 FYNNEI. Germline trimming cut 6 bases from V and 5 bases from J; bases unmatched to any gene: 8. The CDR3 has 14 residues. CDR3 DNA: TGTGCCAGCAGGGCAGGGGGCGCATTGACTGAAGCTTTCTTT. This codes for CASRAGGALTEAFF.

This clone has just one count. The CDR3 nucleotides are TGTGCCAGCAGTTCAAGCGGAAGTGGAAACACCATATATTTT. It translates to CASSSSGSGNTIYF. The V gene is TRBV25-1, the J gene TRBJ1-3, with unresolved D. The CDR3 is made up of 14 amino acids. V was shortened by 5 bases and J by 3 bases, with 11 bases between the two germline ends. The germline V gene has CDR1 MGHDK and CDR2 SYGVNS.

J is TRBJ1-5 and V is TRBV19, with TRBD1 as a possible D gene (6 bases). V gave up 3 bases and J gave up 2 bases, with 8 bases separating them. The CDR3 has 14 residues. Germline loops: CDR1 LNHDA, CDR2 SQIVND (reference sequence). CDR3 DNA sequence: TGTGCCAGTAGTATTTCAGGGGGCAATCAGCCCCAGCATTTT. This encodes CASSISGGNQPQHF.

The chain uses TRBV19 and TRBJ1-5, with D hard to call. The CDR3 runs to 16 residues. V was shortened by 3 bases and J by 2 bases, with 14 bases between the two germline ends. Germline CDR1 is LNHDA and CDR2 is SQIVND (reference sequence). DNA of the CDR3: TGTGCCAGTAGTATTTCGAGTGGTCAGGGCAATCAGCCCCAGCATTTT. Translating it yields CASSISSGQGNQPQHF.

J is TRBJ2-3 and V is TRBV4-2; possible D gene TRBD1, 6 bases. Looked up from germline, CDR1 is LGHNA and CDR2 is YNFKEQ. The CDR3 length is 16 residues. The V gene lost 4 bases and the J gene lost 5 bases, with 19 bases spanning the gap. The CDR3: CASSRPPGTTGDTQYF. The CDR3 bases are TGTGCCAGCAGCCGCCCACCCGGGACAACGGGAGATACGCAGTATTTT.

The genes are TRBV3-1 (or the pseudogene TRBV3-2) and TRBJ2-1, with 7 bases fitting TRBD1. The CDR3 is 14 residues long. Germline V gene data show CDR1 as LGHDT and CDR2 as YNNKEL (reference sequence). Trimming cost V 4 bases and J 9 bases; bases outside gene matches: 9. CDR3 sequence: CASSLTTGKSEQFF. For the CDR3, the DNA is TGTGCCAGCAGCCTAACGACAGGGAAAAGTGAGCAGTTCTTC.

Concerning this clone itself: Other DNA sequences in the same sample also yield this CDR3. V is TRBV27 and J is TRBJ1-5, with D unclear. The CDR3 consists of 12 residues. CDR1 and CDR2 (germline): MNHEY, SMNVEV (reference sequence). The V and J ends lost 8 bases and 5 bases respectively, with 10 bases between them. CDR3 amino acids: CASSPTDQPQHF. CDR3 in DNA: TGTGCCAGCTCCCCGACTGATCAGCCCCAGCATTTT.

This chain connects TRBV4-2 to TRBJ1-4; D is perhaps TRBD1 (5 bases). CDR1 is LGHNA, CDR2 YNFKEQ, per germline. The CDR3 is made up of 14 amino acids. V shed 1 base and J shed 6 bases, with 9 bases lying between them. The chain's CDR3 is CASSQGGDDEKLFF. The DNA of the CDR3 is TGTGCCAGCAGCCAAGGGGGGGATGATGAAAAACTGTTTTTT.

The genes are TRBV3-1 (or the pseudogene TRBV3-2) and TRBJ1-1, with D unresolved. Trimming left V 0 bases short and J 4 bases short, with 15 bases between. CDR1 is LGHDT and CDR2 is YNNKEL in the germline V gene (reference sequence). The length of the CDR3 is 16 residues. CDR3 amino acids: CASSQDRRGRATEAFF. The CDR3, as DNA: TGTGCCAGCAGCCAAGATCGGCGGGGTAGGGCCACTGAAGCTTTCTTT.

This clone came up once. The genes are TRBV6-4 and TRBJ1-1; D unresolved. The CDR3 is 13 amino acids. CDR1 MRHNA and CDR2 SNTAGT come from the germline V gene. V dropped 0 bases and J dropped 5 bases, with 7 bases sitting between them. The CDR3 loop is CASSDSSGTEAFF. CDR3 in DNA: TGTGCCAGCAGTGACTCCTCGGGAACTGAAGCTTTCTTT.

The J gene is TRBJ1-3, the V gene TRBV3-1 (or the pseudogene TRBV3-2), with unresolved D. V lost 3 bases and J 2 bases, leaving 8 bases between the germline ends. CDR1 is LGHDT and CDR2 is YNNKEL in the germline V gene (reference sequence). The CDR3 runs to 14 residues. DNA for the CDR3: TGTGCCAGCAGCCAGGCGGAAGCTGGAAACACCATATATTTT. It specifies CASSQAEAGNTIYF.

CDR3: CASNPPSVPYEQYF. The CDR3 nucleotides read TGTGCCAGCAACCCCCCCAGCGTCCCTTACGAGCAGTACTTC. The rearrangement links TRBV5-6 to TRBJ2-7; D not certain. The CDR3 length is 14 residues. V was shortened by 6 bases and J by 4 bases, with 17 bases between the two germline ends. Looked up from germline, CDR1 is SGHDT and CDR2 is YYEEEE.

The rearrangement joins TRBV6-6 to TRBJ1-3; D is unclear. The germline V gene encodes CDR1 MNHNY and CDR2 SVGAGI (reference sequence). The germline V and J ends were trimmed by 6 bases and 0 bases, with 9 bases remaining between them. The CDR3 has 14 amino acids. The CDR3 bases are TGTGCCAGCAGGCTGACAAGCTCTGGAAACACCATATATTTT. This encodes CASRLTSSGNTIYF.

The chain uses TRBV5-6 and TRBJ2-7; D remains unclear. The CDR3 runs to 14 residues. V was trimmed by 0 bases and J by 0 bases, leaving 7 bases between them. Per the germline V gene, CDR1 is SGHDT and CDR2 is YYEEEE. The CDR3 DNA follows: TGTGCCAGCAGCTTGGGCGTAAGCTCCTACGAGCAGTACTTC. Translation gives CASSLGVSSYEQYF.

The V call is TRBV7-9, the J call TRBJ2-7; possible D gene TRBD2, 5 bases. Germline loops: CDR1 SEHNR, CDR2 FQNEAQ (reference sequence). Deletions cut 7 bases from V and 4 bases from J, with 14 bases between. This CDR3 has 13 residues. CDR3 nucleotides: TGTGCCAGCACCACGACGGGGAGATACGAGCAGTACTTC. Encoded protein: CASTTTGRYEQYF.

The CDR3, as DNA: TGTGCCAGCAGCTTAGCTCCGGACACTAACACAGATACGCAGTATTTT. It encodes CASSLAPDTNTDTQYF. The chain links TRBV7-2 to TRBJ2-3, with D possibly TRBD1 on 5 matching bases. Germline-derived CDR1 and CDR2 are SGHTA and FQGNSA. This CDR3 has 16 residues. V gave up 0 bases and J gave up 2 bases, with 12 bases separating them.

The chain recombines TRBV18 with TRBJ2-7; a weak D match, TRBD1 (6 bases). Germline V CDR1 and CDR2: KGHSH, LQKENI. Trimming stripped 6 bases from V and 4 bases from J, with 13 bases between. CDR3 length: 13 residues. The CDR3 DNA reads TGTGCCAGCTCGAGTATACAGGGTTACGAGCAGTACTTC. As protein: CASSSIQGYEQYF.

This chain uses TRBV6-2 or TRBV6-3 with TRBJ1-4; the D is unclear. This CDR3 is 15 amino acids long. V lost 5 bases, J lost 0 bases, and 10 bases lay in between. Germline V CDR1 and CDR2: MNHEY, SVGEGT. CDR3 amino acids: CASSHPGTTNEKLFF. CDR3 nucleotide sequence: TGTGCCAGCAGTCACCCCGGGACAACTAATGAAAAACTGTTTTTT.

The rearrangement uses TRBV29-1 and TRBJ1-1; 11 positions agree with TRBD1. The CDR3 loop spans 13 amino acids. V shed 5 bases, J shed 5 bases, and the junction held 4 bases outside the gene matches. Looked up from germline, CDR1 is SQVTM and CDR2 is ANQGSEA. The CDR3 protein is CSVTDRGPTEAFF. The CDR3 bases are TGCAGCGTTACGGACAGGGGGCCTACTGAAGCTTTCTTT.